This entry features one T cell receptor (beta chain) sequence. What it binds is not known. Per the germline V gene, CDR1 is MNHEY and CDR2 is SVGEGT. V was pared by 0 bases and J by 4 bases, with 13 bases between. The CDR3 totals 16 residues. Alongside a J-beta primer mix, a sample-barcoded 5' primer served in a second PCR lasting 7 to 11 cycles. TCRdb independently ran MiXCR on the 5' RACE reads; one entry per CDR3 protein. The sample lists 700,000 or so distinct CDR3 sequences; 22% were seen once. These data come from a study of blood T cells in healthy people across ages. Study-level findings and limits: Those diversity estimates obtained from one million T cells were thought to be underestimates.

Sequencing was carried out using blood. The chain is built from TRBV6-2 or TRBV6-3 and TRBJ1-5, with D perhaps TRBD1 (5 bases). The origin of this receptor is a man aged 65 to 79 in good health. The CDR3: CASSYSGGWRNQPQHF. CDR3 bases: TGTGCCAGCAGTTACTCGGGGGGATGGAGAAATCAGCCCCAGCATTTT.